This note documents a single T cell receptor beta chain sequence. This entry belongs to a study of T cell responses to AZD1222 COVID-19 vaccine. TCRdb keeps only in-frame clones here, not all; method: immunoSEQ multiplex PCR. The sample yields about 140,000 clones, 80% to 95% seen once. Combined were second doses at about 4 or about 12 weeks. The germline V gene encodes CDR1 SGDLS and CDR2 YYNGEE. The CDR3 has 15 amino acids. Trimming cost V 4 bases and J 2 bases, with 14 bases left between them. Sequences were derived from peripheral blood, sampled 28 days after the second AZD1222 dose. The chain joins TRBV9 to TRBJ2-3; D is perhaps TRBD2 (5 bases). This receptor was taken from an adult who received the AZD1222 COVID-19 vaccine. CDR3 sequence: CASSLSGLFTDTQYF. As DNA, the CDR3 is TGTGCCAGCAGCCTTTCCGGACTCTTCACAGATACGCAGTATTTT.